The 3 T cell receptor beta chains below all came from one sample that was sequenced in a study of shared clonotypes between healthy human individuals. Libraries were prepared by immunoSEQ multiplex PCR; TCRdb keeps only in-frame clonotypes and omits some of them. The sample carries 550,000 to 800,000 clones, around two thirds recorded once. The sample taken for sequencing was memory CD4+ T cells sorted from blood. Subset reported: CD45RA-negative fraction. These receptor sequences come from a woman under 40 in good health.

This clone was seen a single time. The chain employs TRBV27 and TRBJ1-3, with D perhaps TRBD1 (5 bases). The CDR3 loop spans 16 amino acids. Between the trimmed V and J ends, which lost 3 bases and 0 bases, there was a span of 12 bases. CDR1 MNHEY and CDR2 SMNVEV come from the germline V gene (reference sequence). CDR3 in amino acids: CASSLSGAPSGNTIYF. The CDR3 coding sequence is TGTGCCAGCAGTTTGTCCGGGGCCCCCTCTGGAAACACCATATATTTT.

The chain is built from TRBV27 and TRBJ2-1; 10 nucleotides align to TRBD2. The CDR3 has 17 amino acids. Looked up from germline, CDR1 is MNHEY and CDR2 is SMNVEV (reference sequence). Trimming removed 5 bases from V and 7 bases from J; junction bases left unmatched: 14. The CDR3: CASSPLPGLAGENEQFF. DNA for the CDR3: TGTGCCAGCAGTCCCCTACCAGGGCTAGCGGGAGAGAATGAGCAGTTCTTC.

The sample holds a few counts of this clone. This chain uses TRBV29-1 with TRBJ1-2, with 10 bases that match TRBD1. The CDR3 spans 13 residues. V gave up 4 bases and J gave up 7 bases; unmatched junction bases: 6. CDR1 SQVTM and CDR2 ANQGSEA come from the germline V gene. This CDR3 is CSVAGQGGLGYTF. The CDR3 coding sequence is TGCAGCGTTGCCGGACAGGGGGGTCTTGGCTACACCTTC. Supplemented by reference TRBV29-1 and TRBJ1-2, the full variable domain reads SAVISQKPSRDICQRGTSLTIQCQVDSQVTMMFWYRQQPGQSLTLIATANQGSEATYESGFVIDKFPISRPNLTFSTLTVSNMSPEDSSIYLCSVAGQGGLGYTFGSGTRLTVV.